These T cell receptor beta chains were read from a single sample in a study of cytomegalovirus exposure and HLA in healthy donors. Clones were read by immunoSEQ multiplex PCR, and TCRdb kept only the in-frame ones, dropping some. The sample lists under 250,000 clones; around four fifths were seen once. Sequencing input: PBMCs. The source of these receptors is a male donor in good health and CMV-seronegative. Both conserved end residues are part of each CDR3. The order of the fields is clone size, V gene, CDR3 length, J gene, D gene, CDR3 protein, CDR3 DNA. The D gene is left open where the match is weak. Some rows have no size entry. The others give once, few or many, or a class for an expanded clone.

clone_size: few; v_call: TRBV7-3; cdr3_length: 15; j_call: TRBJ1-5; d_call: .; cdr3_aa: CASSLLGGSGQPQHF; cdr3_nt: TGTGCCAGCAGCTTACTCGGGGGGTCAGGGCAGCCCCAGCATTTT
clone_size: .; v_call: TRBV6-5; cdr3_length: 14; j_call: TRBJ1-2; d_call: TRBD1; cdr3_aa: CASSYEQGAGGYTF; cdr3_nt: TGTGCCAGCAGCTATGAGCAGGGGGCCGGTGGCTACACCTTC
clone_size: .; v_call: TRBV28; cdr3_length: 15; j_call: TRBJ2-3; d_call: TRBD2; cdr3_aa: CASGALAGGANTQYF; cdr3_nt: TGTGCCAGCGGAGCCCTAGCGGGAGGCGCGAATACGCAGTATTTT
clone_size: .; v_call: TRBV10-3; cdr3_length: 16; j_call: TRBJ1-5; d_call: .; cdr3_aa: CAISGSGDYSNQPQHF; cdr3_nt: TGTGCCATCAGTGGGTCAGGAGATTATAGCAATCAGCCCCAGCATTTT
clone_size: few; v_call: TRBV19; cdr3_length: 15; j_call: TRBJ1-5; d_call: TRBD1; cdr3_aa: CASSRTGALDQPQHF; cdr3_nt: TGTGCCAGTAGTCGCACAGGGGCTCTAGATCAGCCCCAGCATTTT
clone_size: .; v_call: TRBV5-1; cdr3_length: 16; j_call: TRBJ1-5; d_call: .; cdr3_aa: CASSLGSGAFNQPQHF; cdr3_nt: TGCGCCAGCAGCCTGGGGTCTGGGGCGTTCAATCAGCCCCAGCATTTT
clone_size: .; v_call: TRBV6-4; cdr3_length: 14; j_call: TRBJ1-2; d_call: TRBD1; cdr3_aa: CASSEWTGENGYTF; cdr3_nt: TGTGCCAGCAGTGAGTGGACAGGGGAGAACGGCTACACCTTC
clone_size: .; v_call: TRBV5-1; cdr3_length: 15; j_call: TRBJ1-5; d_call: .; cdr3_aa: CASSQIPGQDGPQHF; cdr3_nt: TGCGCCAGCAGCCAAATTCCGGGACAAGATGGGCCCCAGCATTTT
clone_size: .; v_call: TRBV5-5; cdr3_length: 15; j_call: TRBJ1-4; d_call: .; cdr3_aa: CASSLAQDRGEKLFF; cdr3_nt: TGTGCCAGCAGCTTGGCCCAGGACAGAGGCGAAAAACTGTTTTTT
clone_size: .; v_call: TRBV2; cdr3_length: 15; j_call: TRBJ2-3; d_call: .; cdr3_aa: CASSVNRLSTDTQYF; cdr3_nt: TGTGCCAGCAGTGTCAACAGGCTGAGCACAGATACGCAGTATTTT
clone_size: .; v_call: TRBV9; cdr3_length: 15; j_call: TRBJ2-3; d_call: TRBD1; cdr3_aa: CASSLTGTGADTQYF; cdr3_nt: TGTGCCAGCAGCTTAACCGGGACAGGGGCAGATACGCAGTATTTT
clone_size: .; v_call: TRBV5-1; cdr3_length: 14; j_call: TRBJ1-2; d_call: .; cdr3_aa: CASRPVGRDLGYTF; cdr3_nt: TGCGCCAGCAGACCGGTTGGGAGGGATCTGGGCTACACCTTC
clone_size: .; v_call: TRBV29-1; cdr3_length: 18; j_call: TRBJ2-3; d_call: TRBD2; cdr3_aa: CSVGPVSGRAGGTDTQYF; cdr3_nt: TGCAGCGTTGGGCCTGTTAGCGGGAGGGCCGGGGGAACAGATACGCAGTATTTT
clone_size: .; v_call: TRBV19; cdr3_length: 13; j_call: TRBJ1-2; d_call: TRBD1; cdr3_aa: CASSTPTGHGYTF; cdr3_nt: TGTGCCAGTAGTACCCCGACAGGGCACGGCTACACCTTC
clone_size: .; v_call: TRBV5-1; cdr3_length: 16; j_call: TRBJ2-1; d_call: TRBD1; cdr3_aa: CASSGFIWTGYNEQFF; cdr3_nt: TGCGCCAGCAGCGGGTTCATCTGGACAGGCTACAATGAGCAGTTCTTC
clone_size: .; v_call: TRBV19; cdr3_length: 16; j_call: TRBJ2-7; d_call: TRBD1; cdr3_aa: CASSCSPGQASYEQYF; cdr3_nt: TGTGCCAGTAGTTGCTCACCGGGACAGGCCTCCTACGAGCAGTACTTC
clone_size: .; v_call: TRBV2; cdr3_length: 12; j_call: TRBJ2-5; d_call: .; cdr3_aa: CASSAAGETQYF; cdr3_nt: TGTGCCAGCAGTGCGGCCGGGGAGACCCAGTACTTC
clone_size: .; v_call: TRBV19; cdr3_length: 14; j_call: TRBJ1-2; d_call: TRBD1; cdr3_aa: CASSLPQGFNGYTF; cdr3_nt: TGTGCCAGTAGTCTCCCACAGGGGTTCAATGGCTACACCTTC
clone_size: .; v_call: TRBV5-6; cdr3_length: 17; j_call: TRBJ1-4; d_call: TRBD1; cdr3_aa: CASSPMGQAATNEKLFF; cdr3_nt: TGTGCCAGCAGCCCGATGGGACAGGCGGCAACTAATGAAAAACTGTTTTTT
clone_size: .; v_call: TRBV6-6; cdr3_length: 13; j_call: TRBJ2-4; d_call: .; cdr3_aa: CASSYAPGNIQYF; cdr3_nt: TGTGCCAGCAGTTACGCTCCGGGAAACATTCAGTACTTC
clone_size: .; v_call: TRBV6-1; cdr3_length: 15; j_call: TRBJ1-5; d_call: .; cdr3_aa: CASSEAGGINQPQHF; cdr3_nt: TGTGCCAGCAGTGAAGCAGGAGGGATTAATCAGCCCCAGCATTTT
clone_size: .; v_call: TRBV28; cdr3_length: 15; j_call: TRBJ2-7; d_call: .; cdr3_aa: CASSLTTGRSYEQYF; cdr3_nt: TGTGCCAGCAGTTTGACGACTGGTCGGTCCTACGAGCAGTACTTC
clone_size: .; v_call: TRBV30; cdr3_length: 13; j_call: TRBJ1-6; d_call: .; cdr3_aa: CAWSNQGGSPLHF; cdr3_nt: TGTGCCTGGAGTAACCAGGGAGGTTCACCCCTCCACTTT
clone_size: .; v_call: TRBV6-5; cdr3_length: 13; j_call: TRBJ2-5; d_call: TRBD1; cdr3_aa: CASSPGTEETQYF; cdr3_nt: TGTGCCAGCAGTCCCGGGACAGAAGAGACCCAGTACTTC
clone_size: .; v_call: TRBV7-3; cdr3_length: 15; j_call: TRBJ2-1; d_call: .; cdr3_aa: CASSSTGLALNEQFF; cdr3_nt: TGTGCCAGCAGCTCGACGGGATTAGCGCTCAATGAGCAGTTCTTC
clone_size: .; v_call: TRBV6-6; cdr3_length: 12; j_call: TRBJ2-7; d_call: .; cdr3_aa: CASSHITYEQYF; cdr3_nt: TGTGCCAGCAGCCACATAACCTACGAGCAGTACTTC
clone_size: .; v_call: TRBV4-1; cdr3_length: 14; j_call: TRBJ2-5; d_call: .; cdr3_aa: CASSPGADQETQYF; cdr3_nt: TGCGCCAGCAGTCCCGGAGCGGACCAAGAGACCCAGTACTTC
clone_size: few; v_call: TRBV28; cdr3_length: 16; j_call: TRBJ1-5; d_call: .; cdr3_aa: CASSSARTPIGQPQHF; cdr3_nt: TGTGCCAGCAGTTCCGCGCGGACACCGATAGGACAGCCCCAGCATTTT
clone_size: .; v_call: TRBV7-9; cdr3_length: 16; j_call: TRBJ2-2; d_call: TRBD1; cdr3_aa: CASSLRGTGNFGELFF; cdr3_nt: TGTGCCAGCAGCTTGAGGGGGACAGGCAATTTTGGGGAGCTGTTTTTT
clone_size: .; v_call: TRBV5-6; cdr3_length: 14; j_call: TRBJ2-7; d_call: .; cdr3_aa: CASSFQDRAYEQYF; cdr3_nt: TGTGCCAGCAGCTTTCAGGACAGAGCTTACGAGCAGTACTTC